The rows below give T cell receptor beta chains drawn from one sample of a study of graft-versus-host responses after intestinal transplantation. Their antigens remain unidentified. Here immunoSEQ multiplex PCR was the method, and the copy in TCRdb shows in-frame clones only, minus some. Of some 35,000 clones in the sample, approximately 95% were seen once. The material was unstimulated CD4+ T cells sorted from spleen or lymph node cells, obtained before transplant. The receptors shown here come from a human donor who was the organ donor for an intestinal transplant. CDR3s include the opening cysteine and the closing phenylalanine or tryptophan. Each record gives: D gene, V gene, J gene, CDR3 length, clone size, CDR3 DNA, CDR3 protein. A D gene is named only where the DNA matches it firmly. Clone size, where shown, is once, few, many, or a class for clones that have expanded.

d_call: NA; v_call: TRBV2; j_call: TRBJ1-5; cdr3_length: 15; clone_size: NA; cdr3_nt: TGTGCCAGCCGCCGACAGAGGAATAGCAATCAGCCCCAGCATTTT; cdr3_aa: CASRRQRNSNQPQHF
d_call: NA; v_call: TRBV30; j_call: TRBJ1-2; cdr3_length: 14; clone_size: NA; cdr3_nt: TGTGCCTGGAGTGGGGACCTGATGAACTATGGCTACACCTTC; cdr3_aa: CAWSGDLMNYGYTF
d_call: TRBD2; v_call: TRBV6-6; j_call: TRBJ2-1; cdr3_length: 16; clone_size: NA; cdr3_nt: TGTGCCAGCAGTTACAAGGCTAGCGGGGGTCGCAATGAGCAGTTCTTC; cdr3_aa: CASSYKASGGRNEQFF
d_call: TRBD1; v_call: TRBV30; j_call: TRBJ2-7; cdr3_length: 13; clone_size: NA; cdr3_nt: TGTGCCTGGACCCGGGACAGGTCCTACGAGCAGTACTTC; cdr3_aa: CAWTRDRSYEQYF
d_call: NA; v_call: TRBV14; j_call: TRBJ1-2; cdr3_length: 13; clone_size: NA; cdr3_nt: TGTGCCAGCAGCCAAGATCAGGGCTATGGCTACACCTTC; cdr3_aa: CASSQDQGYGYTF
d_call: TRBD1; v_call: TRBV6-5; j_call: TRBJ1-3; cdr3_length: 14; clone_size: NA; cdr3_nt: TGTGCCAGCGGACAGGGGGGAGCTGGAAACACCATATATTTT; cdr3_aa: CASGQGGAGNTIYF
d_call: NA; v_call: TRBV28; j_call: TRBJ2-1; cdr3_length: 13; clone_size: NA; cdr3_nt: TGTGCCAGCAGGGGGCAGGCCTACAATGAGCAGTTCTTC; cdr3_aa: CASRGQAYNEQFF
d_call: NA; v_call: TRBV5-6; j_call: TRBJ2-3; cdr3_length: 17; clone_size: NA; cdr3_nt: TGTGCCAGCAGCTTGGGTTTCGGGCTAGCTGGGGCAGATACGCAGTATTTT; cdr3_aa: CASSLGFGLAGADTQYF
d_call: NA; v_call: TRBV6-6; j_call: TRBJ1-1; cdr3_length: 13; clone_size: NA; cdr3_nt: TGTGCCAGCAGTACGTCTAGGGTCACTGAAGCTTTCTTT; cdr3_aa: CASSTSRVTEAFF
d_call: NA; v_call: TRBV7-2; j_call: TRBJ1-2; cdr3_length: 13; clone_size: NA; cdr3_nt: TGTGCCAGCAGCTTACGGGAAAACTATGGCTACACCTTC; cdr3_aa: CASSLRENYGYTF
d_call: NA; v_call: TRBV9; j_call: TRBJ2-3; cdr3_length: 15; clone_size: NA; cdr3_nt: TGTGCCAGCAGCGTAGCTGAGGGACTGACAGATACGCAGTATTTT; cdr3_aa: CASSVAEGLTDTQYF
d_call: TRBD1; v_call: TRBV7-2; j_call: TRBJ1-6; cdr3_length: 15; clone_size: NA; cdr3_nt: TGTGCCAGCAGGACGACAGGGGGCGGTAATTCACCCCTCCACTTT; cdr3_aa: CASRTTGGGNSPLHF
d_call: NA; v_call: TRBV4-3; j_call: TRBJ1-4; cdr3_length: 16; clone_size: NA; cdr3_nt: TGCGCCAGCAGCCAAGTCCGGGACCTAGCGGCTGAAAAACTGTTTTTT; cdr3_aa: CASSQVRDLAAEKLFF
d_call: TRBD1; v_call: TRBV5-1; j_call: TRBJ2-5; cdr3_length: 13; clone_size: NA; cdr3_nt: TGCGCCAGCAGCTGGGACAGTCAAGAGACCCAGTACTTC; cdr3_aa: CASSWDSQETQYF
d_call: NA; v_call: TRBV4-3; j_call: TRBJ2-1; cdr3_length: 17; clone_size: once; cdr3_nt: TGCGCCAGCAGCCAAGAACCGGGGTTGAGCTCCTACAATGAGCAGTTCTTC; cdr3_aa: CASSQEPGLSSYNEQFF
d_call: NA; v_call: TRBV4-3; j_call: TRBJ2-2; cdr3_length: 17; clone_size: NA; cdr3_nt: TGCGCCAGCAGCCAAGATCTAAGGAGGGCTCGGGGCGGGGAGCTGTTTTTT; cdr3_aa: CASSQDLRRARGGELFF
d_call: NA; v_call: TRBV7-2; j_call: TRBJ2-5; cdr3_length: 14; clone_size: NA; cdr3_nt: TGTGCCAGCAGCCCTCAATACAGGGTGGAGACCCAGTACTTC; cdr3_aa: CASSPQYRVETQYF
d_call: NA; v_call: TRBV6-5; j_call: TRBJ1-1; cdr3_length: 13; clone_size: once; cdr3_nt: TGTGCCAGCAGTGGGGGGATGAACACTGAAGCTTTCTTT; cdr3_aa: CASSGGMNTEAFF
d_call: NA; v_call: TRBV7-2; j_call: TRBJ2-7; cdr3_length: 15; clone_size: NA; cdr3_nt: TGTGCCAGCAGCTTAGGCGGAGAGGGGAAAGGGGAGCAGTACTTC; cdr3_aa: CASSLGGEGKGEQYF
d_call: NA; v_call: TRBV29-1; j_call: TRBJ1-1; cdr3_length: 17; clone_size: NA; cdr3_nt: TGCAGCGTTTGGAAGGGACAACGAATGAGAGGGAACACTGAAGCTTTCTTT; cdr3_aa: CSVWKGQRMRGNTEAFF
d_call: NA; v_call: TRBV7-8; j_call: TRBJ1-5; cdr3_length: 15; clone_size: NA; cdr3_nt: TGTGCCAGCAGCTTAGCCCGGGACAGCAATCAGCCCCAGCATTTT; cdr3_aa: CASSLARDSNQPQHF
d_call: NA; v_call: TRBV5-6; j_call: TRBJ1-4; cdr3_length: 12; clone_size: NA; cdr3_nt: TGTGCCAGCAGCCTCCGGAGTGAAAAACTGTTTTTT; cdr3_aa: CASSLRSEKLFF
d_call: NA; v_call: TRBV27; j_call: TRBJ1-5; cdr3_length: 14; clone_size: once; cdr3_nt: TGTGCCAGCAGTTTATTTGGGGCGGTCGGGCCCCAGCATTTT; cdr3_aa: CASSLFGAVGPQHF
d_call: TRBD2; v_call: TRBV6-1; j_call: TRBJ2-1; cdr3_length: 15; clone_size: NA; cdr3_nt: TGTGCCAGTAAACCGGGACTAGCGGGGGGGCAGGAGCAGTTCTTC; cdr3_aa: CASKPGLAGGQEQFF
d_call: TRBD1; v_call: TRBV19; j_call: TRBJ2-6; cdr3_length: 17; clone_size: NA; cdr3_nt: TGTGCCAGTAGAGCGGACAGGGGAGGGCGAGGGGCCAACGTCCTGACTTTC; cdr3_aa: CASRADRGGRGANVLTF
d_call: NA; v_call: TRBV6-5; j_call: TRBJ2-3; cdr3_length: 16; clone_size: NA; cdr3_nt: TGTGCCAGCAGTTACCAGGGTCCCCCTTTCACAGATACGCAGTATTTT; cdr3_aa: CASSYQGPPFTDTQYF
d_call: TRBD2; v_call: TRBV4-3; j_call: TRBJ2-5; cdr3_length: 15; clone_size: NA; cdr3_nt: TGCGCCAGCAGCCGACTAGCGGGGGGGCAAGAGACCCAGTACTTC; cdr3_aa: CASSRLAGGQETQYF
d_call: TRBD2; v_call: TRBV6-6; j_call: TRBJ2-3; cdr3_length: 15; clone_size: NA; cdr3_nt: TGTGCCAGCAGTTACGGCGCGGGGGGAGCAGATACGCAGTATTTT; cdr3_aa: CASSYGAGGADTQYF
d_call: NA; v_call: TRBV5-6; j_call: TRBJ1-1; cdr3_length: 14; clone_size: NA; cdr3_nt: TGTGCCAGCAGCTTAACAGGGCCCCTCACTGAAGCTTTCTTT; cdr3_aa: CASSLTGPLTEAFF
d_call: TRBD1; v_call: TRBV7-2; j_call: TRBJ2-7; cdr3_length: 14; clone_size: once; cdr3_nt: TGTGCCAGCAGCTCAAGACAGGGGTCCTACGAGCAGTACTTC; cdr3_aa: CASSSRQGSYEQYF
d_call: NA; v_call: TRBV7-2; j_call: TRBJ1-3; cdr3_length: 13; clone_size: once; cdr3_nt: TGTGCCAGCACCCCTTTTTCTGGAAACACCATATATTTT; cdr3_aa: CASTPFSGNTIYF
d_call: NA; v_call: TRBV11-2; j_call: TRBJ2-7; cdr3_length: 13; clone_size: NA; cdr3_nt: TGTGCCAGCAGCTTAGTATTCTTAGGCGAGCAGTACTTC; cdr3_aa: CASSLVFLGEQYF
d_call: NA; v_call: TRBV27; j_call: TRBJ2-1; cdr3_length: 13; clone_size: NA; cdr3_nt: TGTGCCAGCAGGATGCCTTCCGGCGATGAGCAGTTCTTC; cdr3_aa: CASRMPSGDEQFF
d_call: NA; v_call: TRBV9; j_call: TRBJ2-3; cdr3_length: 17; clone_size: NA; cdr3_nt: TGTGCCAGCAGCTACGGCAAGGGGGGGCCAAGCACAGATACGCAGTATTTT; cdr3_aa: CASSYGKGGPSTDTQYF
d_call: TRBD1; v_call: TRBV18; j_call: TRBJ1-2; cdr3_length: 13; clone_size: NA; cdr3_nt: TGTGCCAGCTCCCTAGGACAGGACTATGGCTACACCTTC; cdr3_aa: CASSLGQDYGYTF
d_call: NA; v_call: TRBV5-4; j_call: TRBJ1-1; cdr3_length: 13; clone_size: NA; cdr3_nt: TGTGCCAGCTCGAAAGGACAGACCTCTGAAGCTTTCTTT; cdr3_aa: CASSKGQTSEAFF
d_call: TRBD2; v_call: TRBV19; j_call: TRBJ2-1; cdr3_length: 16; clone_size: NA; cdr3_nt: TGTGCCAGTAGTATGGTCGGGACTAGCGGGGGGTGGGAGCAGTTCTTC; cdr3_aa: CASSMVGTSGGWEQFF
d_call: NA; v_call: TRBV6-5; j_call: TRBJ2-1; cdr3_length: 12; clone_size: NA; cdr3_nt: TGTGCCAGCAGACTCAGTCACAATGAGCAGTTCTTC; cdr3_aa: CASRLSHNEQFF
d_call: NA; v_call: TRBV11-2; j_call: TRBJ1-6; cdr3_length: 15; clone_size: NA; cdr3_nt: TGTGCCAGCAGCTTACTCCAGGGGAATGATTCACCCCTCCACTTT; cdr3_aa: CASSLLQGNDSPLHF
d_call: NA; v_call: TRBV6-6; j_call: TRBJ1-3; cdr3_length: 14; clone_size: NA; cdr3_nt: TGTGCCAGCAGTCCCCAAGGTGGGGGAAACACCATATATTTT; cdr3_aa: CASSPQGGGNTIYF
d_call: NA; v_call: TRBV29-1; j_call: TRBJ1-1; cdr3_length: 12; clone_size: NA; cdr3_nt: TGCAGCGTTAATGGGGGGCGGGATGAAGCTTTCTTT; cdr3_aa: CSVNGGRDEAFF
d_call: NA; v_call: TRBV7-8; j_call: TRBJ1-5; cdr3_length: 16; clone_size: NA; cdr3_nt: TGTGCCAGCAGCTTAGGACGGGTCCCATATAGTCAGCCCCAGCATTTT; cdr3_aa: CASSLGRVPYSQPQHF
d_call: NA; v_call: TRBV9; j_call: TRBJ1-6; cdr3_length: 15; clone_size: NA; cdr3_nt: TGTGCCAGCAGTGCTCGGGGGGCCGGGGGATCACCCCTCCACTTT; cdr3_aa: CASSARGAGGSPLHF
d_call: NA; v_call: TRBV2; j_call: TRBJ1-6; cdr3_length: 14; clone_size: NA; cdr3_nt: TGTGCCAGCAGTGAAGGGCAGGGTAATTCACCCCTCCACTTT; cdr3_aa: CASSEGQGNSPLHF
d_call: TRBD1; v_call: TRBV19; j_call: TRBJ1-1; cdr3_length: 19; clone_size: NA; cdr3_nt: TGTGCCAGTAGTATCCCCGGGACAGGGTTGAGGCCAATGAACACTGAAGCTTTCTTT; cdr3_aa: CASSIPGTGLRPMNTEAFF
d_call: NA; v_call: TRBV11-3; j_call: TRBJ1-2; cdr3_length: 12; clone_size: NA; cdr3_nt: TGTGCCAGCAGCTTAGGGACGACTGGCTACACCTTC; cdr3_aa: CASSLGTTGYTF
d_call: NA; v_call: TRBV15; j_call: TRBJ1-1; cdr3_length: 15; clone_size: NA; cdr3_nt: TGTGCCACCAGCAGGGGCAGACGGGGAACTGGTGAAGCTTTCTTT; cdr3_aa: CATSRGRRGTGEAFF
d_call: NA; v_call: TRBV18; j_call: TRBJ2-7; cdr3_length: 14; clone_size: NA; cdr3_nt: TGTGCCAGCTCAGCGGGGGCGACCGACTACGAGCAGTACTTC; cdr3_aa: CASSAGATDYEQYF
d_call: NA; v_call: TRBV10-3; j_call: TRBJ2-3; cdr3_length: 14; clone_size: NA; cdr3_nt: TGTGCCATCAGTGATTGGCGGGGCACAGATACGCAGTATTTT; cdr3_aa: CAISDWRGTDTQYF
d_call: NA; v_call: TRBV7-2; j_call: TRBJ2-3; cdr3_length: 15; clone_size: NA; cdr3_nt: TGTGCCAGCACCTCCGGGGGACACCGCACAGATACGCAGTATTTT; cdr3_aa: CASTSGGHRTDTQYF
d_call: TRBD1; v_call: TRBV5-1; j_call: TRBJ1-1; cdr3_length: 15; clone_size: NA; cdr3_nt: TGCGCCAGCAGCTGGTCGACAGGGAAGAACACTGAAGCTTTCTTT; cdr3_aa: CASSWSTGKNTEAFF
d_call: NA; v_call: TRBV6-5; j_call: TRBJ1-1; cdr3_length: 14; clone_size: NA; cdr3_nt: TGTGCCAGCAGTGCGGGACGGCTGAACACTGAAGCTTTCTTT; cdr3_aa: CASSAGRLNTEAFF
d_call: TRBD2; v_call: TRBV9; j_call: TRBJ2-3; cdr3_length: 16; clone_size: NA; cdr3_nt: TGTGCCAGCAGCGCCCCGACTAGCGGGTTCACAGATACGCAGTATTTT; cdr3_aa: CASSAPTSGFTDTQYF
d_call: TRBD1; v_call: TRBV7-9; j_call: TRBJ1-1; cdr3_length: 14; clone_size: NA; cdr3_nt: TGTGCCAGCATCCCGACAGGGTCGGAAACTGAAGCTTTCTTT; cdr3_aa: CASIPTGSETEAFF
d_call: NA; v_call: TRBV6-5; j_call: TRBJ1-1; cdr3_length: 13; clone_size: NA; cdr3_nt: TGTGCCAGCAGAGATCAGGGTTACACTGAAGCTTTCTTT; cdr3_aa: CASRDQGYTEAFF
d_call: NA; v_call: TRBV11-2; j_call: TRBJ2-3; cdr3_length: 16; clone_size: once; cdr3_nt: TGTGCCAGCAGCTCAGGGACGGTGAATAGTGCAGATACGCAGTATTTT; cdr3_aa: CASSSGTVNSADTQYF
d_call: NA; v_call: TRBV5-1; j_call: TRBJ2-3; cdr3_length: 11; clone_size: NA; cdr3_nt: TGCGCCAGCAGCTTAGGAGATACGCAGTATTTT; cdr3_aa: CASSLGDTQYF
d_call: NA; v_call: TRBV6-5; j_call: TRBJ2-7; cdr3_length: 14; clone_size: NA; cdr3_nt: TGTGCCAGCAGTTACGCAGTCCCGTCCTACGAGCAGTACTTC; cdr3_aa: CASSYAVPSYEQYF
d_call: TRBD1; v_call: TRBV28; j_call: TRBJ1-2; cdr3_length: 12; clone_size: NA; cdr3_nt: TGTGCCAGCAGTGACAGGGGGCGAGGCTACACCTTC; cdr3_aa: CASSDRGRGYTF
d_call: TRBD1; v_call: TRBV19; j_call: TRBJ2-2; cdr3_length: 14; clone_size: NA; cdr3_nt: TGTGCCGTTCCCCCGACAGGGCGGACCGGGGAGCTGTTTTTT; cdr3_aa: CAVPPTGRTGELFF